A selection of T cell receptor beta chains follows, all from one sample in a study of T cells in tuberculosis. Assay used: immunoSEQ multiplex PCR; TCRdb lists only in-frame clones, some missing. The sample contains some 34,000 clones, 87% of which appear only once. The sequences come from PBMCs, collected at tuberculosis diagnosis. All receptors come from an adult with tuberculosis. CDR3s include the opening cysteine and the closing phenylalanine or tryptophan. D genes are given only for firm matches. Expanded clones are given a class, and other clones once, few, many or no size at all.

V: TRBV5-1; J: TRBJ2-3; size: -; D: -; DNA: TGCGCCAGCAGCTTGTCGGCAGGGGTGCAGGAGAATACGCAGTATTTT; CDR3: CASSLSAGVQENTQYF
V: TRBV14; J: TRBJ2-1; size: -; D: TRBD2; DNA: TGTGCCAGCAGCCAAGATAAAAAACTAGCGGGAGGCCCCACCATCCCCAATGAGCAGTTCTTC; CDR3: CASSQDKKLAGGPTIPNEQFF
V: TRBV6-5; J: TRBJ2-6; size: -; D: -; DNA: TGTGCCAGCAGGGCGGATAGGGGGGCCAACGTCCTGACTTTC; CDR3: CASRADRGANVLTF
V: TRBV27; J: TRBJ2-2; size: once; D: TRBD2; DNA: TGTGCCAGCTACCTCCGGACTAGCGGGAACACCGGGGAGCTGTTTTTT; CDR3: CASYLRTSGNTGELFF
V: TRBV2; J: TRBJ1-4; size: -; D: TRBD1; DNA: TGTGCCAGCAGTGAAGGGACAGGGAATGAAAAACTGTTTTTT; CDR3: CASSEGTGNEKLFF
V: TRBV5-8; J: TRBJ1-2; size: -; D: TRBD1; DNA: TGTGCCAGCAGCCCGACAGGGGATTATGGCTACACCTTC; CDR3: CASSPTGDYGYTF
V: TRBV18; J: TRBJ2-1; size: -; D: TRBD1; DNA: TGTGCCAGCTCAGGACAGGAATACAATGAGCAGTTCTTC; CDR3: CASSGQEYNEQFF
V: TRBV4-1; J: TRBJ1-2; size: -; D: -; DNA: TGCGCCAGCAGCCAAGTTAAGGGGAACTATGGCTACACCTTC; CDR3: CASSQVKGNYGYTF
V: TRBV2; J: TRBJ1-2; size: -; D: -; DNA: TGTGCCAGCAGTTACGACAGTGACAACTATGGCTACACCTTC; CDR3: CASSYDSDNYGYTF
V: TRBV5-5; J: TRBJ2-1; size: -; D: TRBD2; DNA: TGTGCCAGCAGCTTAGCGGGGACCTTATACAATGAGCAGTTCTTC; CDR3: CASSLAGTLYNEQFF
V: TRBV12-5; J: TRBJ2-3; size: once; D: TRBD2; DNA: TGTGCTAGTGGTTTGGTAAGGGGTCGGTTGACTAGCGGGAGCCCCACAGATACGCAGTATTTT; CDR3: CASGLVRGRLTSGSPTDTQYF
V: TRBV4-1; J: TRBJ1-3; size: -; D: TRBD1; DNA: TGCGCCAGCAGCCATGGAGACAGGGGCTACGGAAACACCATATATTTT; CDR3: CASSHGDRGYGNTIYF
V: TRBV30; J: TRBJ1-2; size: -; D: -; DNA: TGTGCCTGGAGTTCGACCCGGACAGCCCCTGCGGGCTATGGCTACACCTTC; CDR3: CAWSSTRTAPAGYGYTF
V: TRBV5-1; J: TRBJ2-7; size: -; D: TRBD1; DNA: TGCGCCAGCAGCTTAACCCGGGACAGGGGAGCCCACGAGCAGTACTTC; CDR3: CASSLTRDRGAHEQYF
V: TRBV4-2; J: TRBJ2-3; size: -; D: TRBD2; DNA: TGTGCCAGCAGCCAAGATTCTCCTAGCGGGTTCACAGATACGCAGTATTTT; CDR3: CASSQDSPSGFTDTQYF
V: TRBV5-6; J: TRBJ2-1; size: -; D: TRBD2; DNA: TGTGCCAGCAGCTTGGGGCTAGCGGATAACAATGAGCAGTTCTTC; CDR3: CASSLGLADNNEQFF
V: TRBV28; J: TRBJ1-5; size: -; D: TRBD1; DNA: TGTGCCAGCAGCGGATTTTTAGGACGTAGGCCCCCGGGACAGGGGGAAAATCAGCCCCAGCATTTT; CDR3: CASSGFLGRRPPGQGENQPQHF
V: TRBV5-5; J: TRBJ2-3; size: -; D: TRBD2; DNA: TGTGCCAGCAGCTTGGGACTAGCGGGGGGTGGCACAGATACGCAGTATTTT; CDR3: CASSLGLAGGGTDTQYF
V: TRBV4-3; J: TRBJ2-3; size: -; D: TRBD1; DNA: TGCGCCAGCAGCCAAGGGGACAGCAATACGCAGTATTTT; CDR3: CASSQGDSNTQYF
V: TRBV28; J: TRBJ2-3; size: -; D: -; DNA: TGTGCCAGCAAAACCGGGACTGGGGTAGATACGCAGTATTTT; CDR3: CASKTGTGVDTQYF
V: TRBV6-5; J: TRBJ1-3; size: -; D: -; DNA: TGTGCCAGCAGTTACGGGGGGAAAGCTGGAAACACCATATATTTT; CDR3: CASSYGGKAGNTIYF
V: TRBV5-4; J: TRBJ2-3; size: -; D: TRBD2; DNA: TGTGCCAGCAGCTTGAGGCTACGGGGGGTGGATACGCAGTATTTT; CDR3: CASSLRLRGVDTQYF
V: TRBV7-9; J: TRBJ2-3; size: -; D: -; DNA: TGTGCCAGCATCCCAGTCGTGGGCACAGATACGCAGTATTTT; CDR3: CASIPVVGTDTQYF
V: TRBV5-1; J: TRBJ1-1; size: -; D: TRBD1; DNA: TGCGCCAGCAGACCACCCGGGACAGCGAACACTGAAGCTTTCTTT; CDR3: CASRPPGTANTEAFF
V: TRBV29-1; J: TRBJ1-3; size: -; D: -; DNA: TGCAGCGTAGGGACTACCTCTGGAAACACCATATATTTT; CDR3: CSVGTTSGNTIYF
V: TRBV28; J: TRBJ1-2; size: -; D: -; DNA: TGTGCCAGCAGCCCCGGTCGGGGTCTGGGCTACACCTTC; CDR3: CASSPGRGLGYTF
V: TRBV4-1; J: TRBJ1-2; size: -; D: TRBD1; DNA: TGCGCCAGCAGCCAAGAAGGTAACAGGGGCGATGGCTACACCTTC; CDR3: CASSQEGNRGDGYTF
V: TRBV19; J: TRBJ1-1; size: -; D: TRBD1; DNA: TGTGCCGCCAGACAGGGGAGGAACACTGAAGCTTTCTTT; CDR3: CAARQGRNTEAFF
V: TRBV12-5; J: TRBJ1-4; size: -; D: -; DNA: TGTGCTAGTTTGGGGCAATCTAATGAAAAACTGTTTTTT; CDR3: CASLGQSNEKLFF
V: TRBV29-1; J: TRBJ1-2; size: -; D: -; DNA: TGCAGCGTTGAAGATCAGCGACCCTACTATGGCTACACCTTC; CDR3: CSVEDQRPYYGYTF
V: TRBV12-5; J: TRBJ2-7; size: -; D: -; DNA: TGTGCTACCAAATCCGAGGGGACAAGGAGCCCCACATGGGGTTACGAGCAGTACTTC; CDR3: CATKSEGTRSPTWGYEQYF
V: TRBV4-2; J: TRBJ2-1; size: -; D: TRBD2; DNA: TGTGCCAGCAGCCAAGAAGCTAGCGGGGGGGCGACGGAGCAGTTCTTC; CDR3: CASSQEASGGATEQFF
V: TRBV11-2; J: TRBJ1-4; size: -; D: -; DNA: TGTGCCAGCAGCTTATTATTGGAGAATGAAAAACTGTTTTTT; CDR3: CASSLLLENEKLFF
V: TRBV4-3; J: TRBJ2-3; size: -; D: -; DNA: TGCGCCAGCAGCCAAGGACTATCAGATACGCAGTATTTT; CDR3: CASSQGLSDTQYF
V: TRBV28; J: TRBJ2-2; size: -; D: TRBD2; DNA: TGTGCCAGCAGTTCGCTAGCGGGGGGAACCGGGGAGCTGTTTTTT; CDR3: CASSSLAGGTGELFF
V: TRBV6-5; J: TRBJ2-7; size: -; D: TRBD1; DNA: TGTGCCAGCAGTTTGGACAGGTTGCTTTACGAGCAGTACTTC; CDR3: CASSLDRLLYEQYF
V: TRBV28; J: TRBJ1-1; size: -; D: -; DNA: TGTGCCAGCTTACTTTCAGGGGCCCGCACTGAAGCTTTCTTT; CDR3: CASLLSGARTEAFF
V: TRBV19; J: TRBJ1-1; size: -; D: -; DNA: TGTGCCAGTAGTATAGATGGCAGAAGTGAAGCTTTCTTT; CDR3: CASSIDGRSEAFF
V: TRBV28; J: TRBJ1-1; size: -; D: TRBD1; DNA: TGTGCCAGCATCCAGGGGGGTACTGAAGCTTTCTTT; CDR3: CASIQGGTEAFF
V: TRBV6-4; J: TRBJ2-5; size: -; D: -; DNA: TGTGCCAGCAACCCAGGGCAAGAGACCCAGTACTTC; CDR3: CASNPGQETQYF
V: TRBV18; J: TRBJ2-5; size: -; D: TRBD2; DNA: TGTGCCAGCTCATCTCTAGCGGGAGAAGGAGAGACCCAGTACTTC; CDR3: CASSSLAGEGETQYF
V: TRBV15; J: TRBJ2-5; size: -; D: TRBD1; DNA: TGTGCCACCAGCAGAGAGATCCCCGGGACAGGGGAAGAGACCCAGTACTTC; CDR3: CATSREIPGTGEETQYF
V: TRBV4-2; J: TRBJ2-1; size: -; D: TRBD2; DNA: TGTGCCAGCAGCCAAAAACTAGCGGGGACCGATGAGCAGTTCTTC; CDR3: CASSQKLAGTDEQFF
V: TRBV9; J: TRBJ2-3; size: -; D: -; DNA: TGTGCCAGCAGCGTAGTACAGTCCACAGATACGCAGTATTTT; CDR3: CASSVVQSTDTQYF
V: TRBV2; J: TRBJ2-1; size: -; D: TRBD2; DNA: TGTGCCAGCAGGCGGGAGTGGCATGAGCAGTTCTTC; CDR3: CASRREWHEQFF
V: TRBV29-1; J: TRBJ1-2; size: -; D: TRBD1; DNA: TGCAGCGTTGGAAAAGGGGGCGGCTACACCTTC; CDR3: CSVGKGGGYTF
V: TRBV5-4; J: TRBJ2-2; size: -; D: TRBD2; DNA: TGTGCCAGCAGCGGGGGGGACGGGCTTCTCACCGGGGAGCTGTTTTTT; CDR3: CASSGGDGLLTGELFF
V: TRBV2; J: TRBJ1-4; size: -; D: TRBD1; DNA: TGTGCCAGCACAGACCTTACAGGGGATGCTGAAAAACTGTTTTTT; CDR3: CASTDLTGDAEKLFF
V: TRBV7-8; J: TRBJ2-3; size: -; D: TRBD2; DNA: TGTGCCAGCAGCCCACGGACTAGAAAAACAGATACGCAGTATTTT; CDR3: CASSPRTRKTDTQYF
V: TRBV7-2; J: TRBJ2-5; size: -; D: -; DNA: TGTGCCAGCAGCTTAGACGCATTTCAGGGGGAGACCCAGTACTTC; CDR3: CASSLDAFQGETQYF
V: TRBV2; J: TRBJ2-5; size: -; D: -; DNA: TGTGCCTCCACAACAGAGGAGACCCAGTACTTC; CDR3: CASTTEETQYF
V: TRBV11-3; J: TRBJ2-7; size: -; D: TRBD2; DNA: TGTGCCAGCAGCTGGACTAGCGGGAACGAGCAGTACTTC; CDR3: CASSWTSGNEQYF
V: TRBV6-6; J: TRBJ1-6; size: -; D: -; DNA: TGTGCCAGCAGTCTAACAGGGTTATGGAATTCACCCCTCCACTTT; CDR3: CASSLTGLWNSPLHF
V: TRBV25-1; J: TRBJ1-4; size: -; D: TRBD1; DNA: TGTGCCAGCAGTGAGACAGGGGGTAATGAAAAACTGTTTTTT; CDR3: CASSETGGNEKLFF
V: TRBV5-4; J: TRBJ1-2; size: -; D: -; DNA: TGTGCCAGCAGCCCGCAGGGGAGCGACTATGGCTACACCTTC; CDR3: CASSPQGSDYGYTF